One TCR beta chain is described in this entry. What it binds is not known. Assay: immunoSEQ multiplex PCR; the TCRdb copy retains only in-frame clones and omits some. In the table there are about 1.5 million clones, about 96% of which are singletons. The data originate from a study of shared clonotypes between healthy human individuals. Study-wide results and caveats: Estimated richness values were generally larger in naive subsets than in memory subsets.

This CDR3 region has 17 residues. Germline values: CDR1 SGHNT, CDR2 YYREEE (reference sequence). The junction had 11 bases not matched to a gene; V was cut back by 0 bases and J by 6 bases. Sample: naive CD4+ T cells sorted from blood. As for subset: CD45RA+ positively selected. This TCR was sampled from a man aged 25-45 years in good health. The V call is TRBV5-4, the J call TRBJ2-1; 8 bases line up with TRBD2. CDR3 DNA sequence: TGTGCCAGCAGCTTGGGCCTTACGGATAGCGGGACCAATGAGCAGTTCTTC. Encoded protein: CASSLGLTDSGTNEQFF.